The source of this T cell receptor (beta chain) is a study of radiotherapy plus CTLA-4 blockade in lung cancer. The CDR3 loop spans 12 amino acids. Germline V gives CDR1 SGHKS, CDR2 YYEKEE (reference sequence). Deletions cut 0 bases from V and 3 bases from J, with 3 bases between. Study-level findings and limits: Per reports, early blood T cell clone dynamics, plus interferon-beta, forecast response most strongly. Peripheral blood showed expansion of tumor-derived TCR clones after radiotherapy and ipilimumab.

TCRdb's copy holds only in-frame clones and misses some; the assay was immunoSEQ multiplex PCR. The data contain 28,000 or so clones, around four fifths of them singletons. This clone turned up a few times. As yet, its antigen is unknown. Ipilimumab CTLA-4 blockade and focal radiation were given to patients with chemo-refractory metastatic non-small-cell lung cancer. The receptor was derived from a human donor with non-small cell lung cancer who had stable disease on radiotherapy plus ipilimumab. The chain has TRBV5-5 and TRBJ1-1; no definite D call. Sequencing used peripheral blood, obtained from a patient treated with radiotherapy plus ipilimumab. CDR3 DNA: TGTGCCAGCAGCTTGGGAGACACTGAAGCTTTCTTT. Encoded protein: CASSLGDTEAFF. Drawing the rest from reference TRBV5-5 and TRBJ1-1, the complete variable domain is DAGVTQSPTHLIKTRGQQVTLRCSPISGHKSVSWYQQVLGQGPQFIFQYYEKEERGRGNFPDRFSARQFPNYSSELNVNALLLGDSALYLCASSLGDTEAFFGQGTRLTVV.